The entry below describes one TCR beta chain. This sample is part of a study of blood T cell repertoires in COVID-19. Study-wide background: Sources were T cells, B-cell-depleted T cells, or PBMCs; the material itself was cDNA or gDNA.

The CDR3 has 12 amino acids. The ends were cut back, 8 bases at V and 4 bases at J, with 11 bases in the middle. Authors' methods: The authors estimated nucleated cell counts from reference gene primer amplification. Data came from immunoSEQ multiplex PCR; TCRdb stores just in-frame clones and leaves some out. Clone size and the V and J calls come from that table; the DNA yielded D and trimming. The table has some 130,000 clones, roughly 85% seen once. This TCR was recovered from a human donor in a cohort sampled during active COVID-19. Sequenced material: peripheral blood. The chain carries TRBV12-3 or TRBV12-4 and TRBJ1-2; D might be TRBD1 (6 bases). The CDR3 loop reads CASGGPSYGYTF. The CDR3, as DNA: TGTGCCAGCGGGGGCCCCTCCTATGGCTACACCTTC.